These 10 T cell receptor beta chains share one sample of origin, sequenced in a study of memory CD4+ T cells and cytomegalovirus serostatus. Single viable CD3+CD4+CD8-CD45RO+ cells were sorted as the memory CD4+ T cells. TCRdb keeps only in-frame clones here, not all; method: immunoSEQ multiplex PCR. The sample records approximately 30,000 clones, roughly 80% being singletons. Sequenced input: memory CD4+ T cells from blood. Receptors originate from an adult in good health and CMV-seronegative. Some clones in this sample may be carry-over from other donors' samples.

The chain uses TRBV7-3 and TRBJ2-1, with 12 bases matching TRBD2. The trim removed 2 bases at V and 12 bases at J, leaving 8 bases unmatched. There are 15 residues in the CDR3. Germline V gives CDR1 SGHTA, CDR2 FQGTGA. CDR3 sequence reads: CASSLASGGAGGQFF. For the CDR3, the DNA is TGTGCCAGCAGCTTAGCTAGCGGGGGGGCCGGAGGGCAGTTCTTC.

In its sample, this clone was seen a few times. The chain combines TRBV7-9 with TRBJ2-1; 7 bases fit TRBD1. V was clipped by 3 bases and J by 3 bases; unmatched bases: 14. The CDR3 is 18 amino acids. Germline V gene data show CDR1 as SEHNR and CDR2 as FQNEAQ (reference sequence). The CDR3 sequence: CASSFDWFASGGYNEQFF. CDR3 DNA sequence: TGTGCCAGCAGCTTCGACTGGTTCGCTTCAGGGGGCTACAATGAGCAGTTCTTC.

The CDR3 reads CASSPSTTRSNYGYTF. The CDR3 nucleotides are TGTGCCAGCAGCCCATCAACGACAAGGTCGAACTATGGCTACACCTTC. This rearrangement joins TRBV7-9 to TRBJ1-2; D is uncertain. V dropped 5 bases and J dropped 2 bases, with 18 bases sitting between them. This CDR3 is built from 16 residues. Germline CDR1 reads SEHNR; CDR2 reads FQNEAQ (reference sequence).

The chain carries TRBV7-8 and TRBJ1-2; 7 bases map to TRBD1. The V gene end was trimmed by 3 bases and the J gene end by 0 bases; junction bases not matched to a gene: 4. CDR3 length equals 15 residues. Germline V gene lookup returns CDR1 SGHVS and CDR2 FQNEAQ. The chain's CDR3 is CASSLMDRSNYGYTF. CDR3 bases: TGTGCCAGCAGCTTGATGGACAGGTCTAACTATGGCTACACCTTC. The variable domain in full, completed from reference TRBV7-8 and TRBJ1-2, reads GAGVSQSPRYKVAKRGQDVALRCDPISGHVSLFWYQQALGQGPEFLTYFQNEAQLDKSGLPSDRFFAERPEGSVSTLKIQRTQQEDSAVYLCASSLMDRSNYGYTFGSGTRLTVV.

The CDR3 region is CASSYRQQPQETQYF. The DNA of the CDR3 is TGCGCCAGCAGCTACAGACAGCAACCTCAAGAGACCCAGTACTTC. J is TRBJ2-5 and V is TRBV5-1; D is possibly TRBD1 (5 bases). The CDR3 runs to 15 residues. Germline-derived CDR1 and CDR2 are SGHRS and YFSETQ. The V end lost 3 bases, the J end lost 2 bases, and 14 bases lay between the germline ends. Full variable domain (remainder filled in from reference TRBV5-1 and TRBJ2-5): KAGVTQTPRYLIKTRGQQVTLSCSPISGHRSVSWYQQTPGQGLQFLFEYFSETQRNKGNFPGRFSGRQFSNSRSEMNVSTLELGDSALYLCASSYRQQPQETQYFGPGTRLLVL.

The chain links TRBV4-2 to TRBJ1-1; D is ambiguous. V dropped 0 bases and J dropped 7 bases, with 9 bases sitting between them. This CDR3 has 13 amino acids. Germline CDR1 is LGHNA and CDR2 is YNFKEQ. The CDR3 bases are TGTGCCAGCAGCCAAGATACGCAGCTTGAAGCTTTCTTT. It codes for CASSQDTQLEAFF.

The CDR3 sequence: CASSKGGNTEAFF. CDR3 DNA: TGTGCCAGCAGCAAAGGCGGGAACACTGAAGCTTTCTTT. V gene TRBV21-1 combines with J gene TRBJ1-1. TRBV21-1 is given as a pseudogene. The CDR3 is 13 residues long.

The chain joins TRBV20-1 to TRBJ1-1; D is unclear. CDR1 and CDR2 from the germline V gene are DFQATT and SNEGSKA (reference sequence). The CDR3 covers 11 residues. The V end lost 1 base, the J end lost 5 bases, and 5 bases lay between the germline ends. The CDR3 bases are TGCAGTGCTAGAGGTGGGACTGAAGCTTTCTTT. It is translated as CSARGGTEAFF.

With regard to this clone: Compared with germline, one end of the junction differs, possibly owing to a read error. This sequence joins TRBV9 and TRBJ1-2; TRBD1 matches at 7 bases. The CDR3 spans 13 residues. Germline V gene lookup returns CDR1 SGDLS and CDR2 YYNGEE. The CDR3 DNA reads as TGTGCCGGCAGCAACCGGGACAGCCGTCATAACACCTTC. It yields the protein CAGSNRDSRHNTF.

The gene calls are TRBV2 and TRBJ1-3, with a possible D match to TRBD1 (6 bases). V lost 5 bases and J lost 0, with 14 bases in between. The germline gives CDR1 SNHLY, CDR2 FYNNEI. The CDR3 loop spans 16 amino acids. CDR3 loop: CASSPGQLDSGNTIYF. Here the CDR3 DNA reads TGTGCCAGCAGTCCAGGACAGTTAGACTCTGGAAACACCATATATTTT.